A single sample is the source of the 29 T cell receptor beta chains below, sequenced in a study of OX40 agonist ivuxolimab in advanced cancers. TCRdb keeps only in-frame clones here, not all; method: immunoSEQ multiplex PCR. This table holds tens of thousands of clones, 88% found once. Material: CD4+ or CD8+ T cells sorted from blood, obtained in a trial of the OX40 agonist ivuxolimab. The receptors were gathered from an adult with an advanced solid tumor such as melanoma, head and neck, liver or kidney cancer.

This chain joins TRBV9 and TRBJ2-1; TRBD2 matches 7 bases. CDR3 length: 14 residues. CDR1 is SGDLS, CDR2 YYNGEE, per germline. J lost 8 bases, V lost 6 bases, and 11 bases had no gene match. The CDR3 loop is CASTHRDYPYEQFF. CDR3 bases: TGTGCCAGCACCCACCGGGACTACCCGTATGAGCAGTTCTTC.

Written as DNA, the CDR3 is TGTGCCAGCGGGATAGGGACAGGGGGCTACTACGAGCAGTACTTC. Translated: CASGIGTGGYYEQYF. V and J are TRBV28 and TRBJ2-7; 12 bases map to TRBD1. The V gene's germline CDR1 is MDHEN and CDR2 SYDVKM. The V segment lost 8 bases and the J segment 3 bases; nucleotides outside the gene matches: 8. There are 15 residues in the CDR3.

The J gene is TRBJ2-3, the V gene TRBV6-4; D may correspond to TRBD1 or TRBD2 (5 bases each). The CDR3 totals 17 residues. The germline V and J ends were trimmed by 6 bases and 2 bases, with 21 bases remaining between them. The germline CDR1 and CDR2 sequences are MRHNA and SNTAGT. This CDR3 is CASSVRDGPTITDTQYF. CDR3 nucleotide sequence: TGTGCCAGCAGCGTACGGGACGGACCTACAATCACAGATACGCAGTATTTT.

V and J are TRBV2 and TRBJ1-1, with D perhaps TRBD1 (6 bases). Trimming shortened V by 6 bases and J by 1 base, and 15 bases separated the two germline ends. The CDR3 is made up of 15 amino acids. Germline CDR1 is SNHLY and CDR2 is FYNNEI. CDR3: CASRPVRGANTEAFF. The CDR3, as DNA: TGTGCCAGCAGGCCCGTCAGGGGAGCGAACACTGAAGCTTTCTTT.

This clone has only a few counts. The chain uses TRBV4-2 and TRBJ1-2; D is possibly TRBD1 (6 bases). The CDR3 spans 18 residues. The germline V gene has CDR1 LGHNA and CDR2 YNFKEQ. Trimming left V 0 bases short and J 0 bases short, with 17 bases between. DNA of the CDR3: TGTGCCAGCAGCCAAGATCTGACCCACAGGGCTCCTAACTATGGCTACACCTTC. This gives the protein CASSQDLTHRAPNYGYTF.

J is TRBJ2-1 and V is TRBV7-9; D possibly corresponds to TRBD2 (6 bases). Germline V gene sequence: CDR1 SEHNR, CDR2 FQNEAQ (reference sequence). Trimming stripped 5 bases from V and 0 bases from J, with 11 bases between. This CDR3 has 15 residues. The CDR3 region is CASSPRGSSYNEQFF. DNA for the CDR3: TGTGCCAGCAGCCCTCGGGGGAGCTCCTACAATGAGCAGTTCTTC. Looking up the rest from reference TRBV7-9 and TRBJ2-1 gives the full variable domain: DTGVSQNPRHKITKRGQNVTFRCDPISEHNRLYWYRQTLGQGPEFLTYFQNEAQLEKSRLLSDRFSAERPKGSFSTLEIQRTEQGDSAMYLCASSPRGSSYNEQFFGPGTRLTVL.

The chain carries TRBV6-6 and TRBJ1-4; D gene uncertain. The CDR3 totals 12 residues. The V gene lost 10 bases and the J gene lost 5 bases, with 11 bases spanning the gap. CDR1 MNHNY and CDR2 SVGAGI come from the germline V gene (reference sequence). CDR3 amino acids: CATQWRNEKLFF. As DNA, the CDR3 is TGTGCCACCCAGTGGAGGAATGAAAAACTGTTTTTT.

V and J are TRBV28 and TRBJ1-6; a weak D match, TRBD1 (5 bases). V was cut by 6 bases and J by 15 bases, with 15 bases left in between. From germline, CDR1 is MDHEN and CDR2 SYDVKM. The CDR3 spans 12 residues. The CDR3 reads CASRRGTRNLHF. The DNA of the CDR3 is TGTGCCAGCAGAAGGGGAACTCGTAACCTCCACTTT.

This clone has only a few counts. The genes are TRBV14 and TRBJ1-1; D unclear. From germline, CDR1 is SGHDN and CDR2 FVKESK. The CDR3 runs to 11 residues. V was trimmed by 1 base and J by 5 bases, leaving 2 bases between them. CDR3 sequence reads: CASSQVTEAFF. The DNA for the CDR3 is TGTGCCAGCAGCCAAGTGACTGAAGCTTTCTTT.

V is TRBV5-6 and J is TRBJ1-3, with D hard to call. This CDR3 has 13 amino acids. The V end was cut by 0 bases, the J end by 6 bases, with 7 bases between. Germline loops: CDR1 SGHDT, CDR2 YYEEEE. CDR3 in amino acids: CASSLGPPNTIYF. The CDR3 nucleotides are TGTGCCAGCAGCTTGGGACCCCCAAACACCATATATTTT.

The chain recombines TRBV6-1 with TRBJ2-3, with TRBD1 as a possible D gene (8 bases). Germline V gene lookup returns CDR1 MNHNS and CDR2 SASEGT. V shed 6 bases and J shed 0 bases, with 13 bases lying between them. The CDR3 covers 15 residues. The CDR3 nucleotides read TGTGCCAGCAGGGCACAGGGGGGGAGCACAGATACGCAGTATTTT. Translated, it gives CASRAQGGSTDTQYF.

This clone was observed a few times. The chain uses TRBV6-1 and TRBJ1-3, with 10 bases fitting TRBD1. V was clipped by 5 bases and J by 3 bases; unmatched bases: 4. The V gene's germline CDR1 is MNHNS and CDR2 SASEGT. This CDR3 is built from 15 residues. The DNA for the CDR3 is TGTGCCAGCAGTCACGGGACAGGGGTTGGAAACACCATATATTTT. Protein: CASSHGTGVGNTIYF.

In this sample, this clone turned up once. The chain is built from TRBV2 and TRBJ2-7, with D unclear. The V gene's germline CDR1 is SNHLY and CDR2 FYNNEI. The CDR3 runs to 14 residues. The V and J ends lost 3 bases and 6 bases respectively, with 15 bases between them. The CDR3 reads CASSEGRTGSEQYF. For the CDR3, the DNA is TGTGCCAGCAGTGAGGGCAGGACCGGCTCCGAGCAGTACTTC.

The genes are TRBV27 and TRBJ2-1; a weak D match, TRBD1 (7 bases). V was clipped by 8 bases and J by 6 bases, with 14 bases between them. This CDR3 has 13 amino acids. Germline V gene sequence: CDR1 MNHEY, CDR2 SMNVEV (reference sequence). In DNA form, the CDR3 reads TGTGCCAGCCGAAGGCAGGGGGGCAATGAGCAGTTCTTC. This gives the protein CASRRQGGNEQFF.

The chain recombines TRBV7-9 with TRBJ2-7; tentative D call: TRBD1 (5 bases). Germline V gives CDR1 SEHNR, CDR2 FQNEAQ (reference sequence). Trimming left V 1 base short and J 6 bases short, with 10 bases between. The CDR3 covers 13 residues. CDR3 residues: CASSLDGRVEQYF. In DNA, the CDR3 is TGTGCCAGCAGCTTAGACGGCAGGGTCGAGCAGTACTTC. Together with reference TRBV7-9 and TRBJ2-7, the CDR3 gives the full variable domain: DTGVSQNPRHKITKRGQNVTFRCDPISEHNRLYWYRQTLGQGPEFLTYFQNEAQLEKSRLLSDRFSAERPKGSFSTLEIQRTEQGDSAMYLCASSLDGRVEQYFGPGTRLTVT.

The chain combines TRBV5-6 with TRBJ2-2, with 7 bases lining up with TRBD1. Germline-derived CDR1 and CDR2 are SGHDT and YYEEEE. V lost 5 bases to trimming and J lost 2 bases; unmatched junction nucleotides: 6. The CDR3 has 15 amino acids. Here the CDR3 DNA reads TGTGCCAGCAGTTGGACAGGTTATAACACCGGGGAGCTGTTTTTT. Residues: CASSWTGYNTGELFF.

This clone has a handful of counts. The rearrangement joins TRBV7-9 to TRBJ1-1; D uncertain. Trimming removed 2 bases at V and 5 bases at J, with 12 bases between. The CDR3 runs 14 residues. Per germline, CDR1 SEHNR and CDR2 FQNEAQ (reference sequence). In DNA, the CDR3 is TGTGCCAGCAGCTTAAACATCTACGGGACTGAAGCTTTCTTT. Translating it yields CASSLNIYGTEAFF.

The chain joins TRBV21-1 to TRBJ2-7. TRBV21-1 is assigned pseudogene status. The CDR3 is 14 amino acids. CDR3 residues: CASIGAGSSYEQYF. The CDR3 region has the DNA TGTGCCAGCATCGGGGCAGGGTCATCGTACGAGCAGTACTTC.

This clone was found once. The genes are TRBV30 and TRBJ1-2; tentatively, D is TRBD1 (6 bases). Germline V lookup: CDR1 GTSNPN, CDR2 SVGIG (reference sequence). V lost 1 base to trimming and J lost 1 base, with 16 bases between them. The CDR3 is 16 residues long. The CDR3, as DNA: TGTGCCTGGAGTGCCCCCCACGGCAGGGGTAACTATGGCTACACCTTC. Amino acid sequence: CAWSAPHGRGNYGYTF.

The V call is TRBV11-2, the J call TRBJ2-7, with a possible D match to TRBD2 (7 bases). This CDR3 has 16 amino acids. With 10 bases removed from V and 4 bases from J, the gap between germline ends came to 26 bases. The V gene's germline CDR1 is SGHAT and CDR2 FQNNGV. CDR3 loop: CATSPIRGADGYEQYF. As DNA, the CDR3 is TGTGCCACCTCCCCCATCCGGGGGGCGGATGGGTACGAGCAGTACTTC.

The chain has TRBV7-4 and TRBJ1-5; TRBD1 might be the D (6 bases). CDR1 is SGHVT, CDR2 SQSDAQ, per germline. Trimming stripped 3 bases from V and 4 bases from J, with 13 bases between. The CDR3 consists of 15 residues. In DNA form, the CDR3 reads TGTGCCAGCAGCTTGAAAAGGGGGGCGAATCAGCCCCAGCATTTT. Protein: CASSLKRGANQPQHF.

This clone was observed once. The V and J genes are TRBV5-1 and TRBJ2-2, with 11 bases aligning to TRBD1. Germline V CDR1 and CDR2: SGHRS, YFSETQ. The CDR3 runs to 15 residues. Trimming cost V 5 bases and J 6 bases; bases outside gene matches: 6. The DNA for the CDR3 is TGCGCCAGCAGTTTCGGACAGGGGGCTTCCGGGGAGCTGTTTTTT. Protein: CASSFGQGASGELFF.

The CDR3 region has the DNA TGTGCCAGCAGCTTAGAGGGGCCAAGGGCTGAAGCTTTCTTT. Its protein is CASSLEGPRAEAFF. This rearrangement joins TRBV7-2 to TRBJ1-1, with a possible D match to TRBD1 (5 bases). There are 14 residues in the CDR3. Germline V gene sequence: CDR1 SGHTA, CDR2 FQGNSA. V lost 1 base to trimming and J lost 6 bases, with 12 bases between them.

The table lists this clone with a count of one. V usage is TRBV4-2 and J usage is TRBJ1-2; a possible D gene is TRBD1 (5 bases). This CDR3 has 16 residues. The ends were cut back, 1 base at V and 8 bases at J, with 20 bases in the middle. Germline V gene data show CDR1 as LGHNA and CDR2 as YNFKEQ. DNA for the CDR3: TGTGCCAGCAGCCAAGGGGCAGGGAGAGGTTCTGGGGGCTACACCTTC. Amino acid sequence: CASSQGAGRGSGGYTF.

The chain has TRBV5-1 and TRBJ2-3; 10 positions agree with TRBD2. V dropped 1 base and J dropped 7; count of bases not matched to a gene: 12. Germline CDR1 reads SGHRS; CDR2 reads YFSETQ. The CDR3 is 17 residues long. Here the CDR3 reads CASSLTPPGTSANTQYF. Here the CDR3 DNA reads TGCGCCAGCAGCTTGACCCCGCCCGGGACTAGCGCAAATACGCAGTATTTT.

V gene TRBV10-3 combines with J gene TRBJ1-2; D not resolved. Germline V lookup: CDR1 ENHRY, CDR2 SYGVKD. Trimming took off 2 bases at V and 0 bases at J, with 13 bases between the two ends. This CDR3 region has 16 residues. In DNA form, the CDR3 reads TGTGCCATCAGTGAGGGCAGAGGACTAGCTAACTATGGCTACACCTTC. Protein: CAISEGRGLANYGYTF.

Concerning this clone itself: The same CDR3 arises from other DNA sequences in this sample as well. This chain links TRBV2 with TRBJ1-4; 10 bases align to TRBD1. Germline-derived CDR1 and CDR2 are SNHLY and FYNNEI. The J segment lost 1 base and the V segment lost 6 bases, leaving 11 bases of the junction unmatched. CDR3 length: 18 residues. The DNA of the CDR3 is TGTGCCAGCAGACGACAGGGGGCCCTGGGGTTAACTAATGAAAAACTGTTTTTT. This translates into CASRRQGALGLTNEKLFF.

The J gene is TRBJ1-1, the V gene TRBV29-1, with 7 bases identical to TRBD1. The germline gives CDR1 SQVTM, CDR2 ANQGSEA. CDR3 size: 14 residues. V was pared by 7 bases and J by 0 bases, with 8 bases of the junction left unmatched. CDR3 nucleotide sequence: TGCAGCGCGGGACAGCCGGGCATGAACACTGAAGCTTTCTTT. Translated: CSAGQPGMNTEAFF.

This clone was recorded only once. This chain connects TRBV7-9 to TRBJ2-1, with 7 bases aligning to TRBD2. V shed 7 bases, J shed 0 bases, and the junction held 9 bases outside the gene matches. The germline V gene encodes CDR1 SEHNR and CDR2 FQNEAQ (reference sequence). This CDR3 region has 16 residues. CDR3 region: CASTEGRGSSYNEQFF. In DNA form, the CDR3 reads TGTGCCAGCACCGAAGGGAGGGGTAGCTCCTACAATGAGCAGTTCTTC.